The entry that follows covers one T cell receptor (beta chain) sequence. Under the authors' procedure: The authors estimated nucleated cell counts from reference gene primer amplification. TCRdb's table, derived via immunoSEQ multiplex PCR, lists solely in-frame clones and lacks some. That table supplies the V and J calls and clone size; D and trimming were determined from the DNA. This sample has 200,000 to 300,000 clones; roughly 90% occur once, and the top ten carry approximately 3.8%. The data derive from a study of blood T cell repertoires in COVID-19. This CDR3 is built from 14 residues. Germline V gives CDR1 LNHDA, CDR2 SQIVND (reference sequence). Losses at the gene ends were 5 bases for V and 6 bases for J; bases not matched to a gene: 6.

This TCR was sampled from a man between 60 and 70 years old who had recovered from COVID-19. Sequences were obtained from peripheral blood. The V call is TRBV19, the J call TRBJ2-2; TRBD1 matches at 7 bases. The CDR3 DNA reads TGTGCCAGTAGTTTAGTTCAGGGGGCCGGGGAGCTGTTTTTT. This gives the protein CASSLVQGAGELFF.